The 20 T cell receptor beta chains listed next were all sequenced from one sample in a study of blood T cell repertoires in COVID-19. Assay: immunoSEQ multiplex PCR; the TCRdb copy retains only in-frame clones and omits some. Counted here are some 250,000 clones, approximately 91% occurring once; the ten biggest clones make up 2.3%. Sequencing was carried out using PBMCs or T cells enriched from blood (not recorded which). The receptors were sampled from a woman aged 35 to 49 with acute COVID-19.

The chain carries TRBV11-2 and TRBJ1-3, with 7 nucleotides matching TRBD1. CDR1 is SGHAT and CDR2 is FQNNGV in the germline V gene. The CDR3 extends over 16 amino acids. V was clipped by 4 bases and J by 3 bases; unmatched bases: 9. The CDR3 coding sequence is TGTGCCAGCAGCTCAAAGGGGGCCTTAGGTGGAAACACCATATATTTT. It encodes CASSSKGALGGNTIYF.

The chain is built from TRBV2 and TRBJ1-5, with TRBD1 matching 11 bases. The trim removed 6 bases at V and 3 bases at J, leaving 16 bases unmatched. The germline gives CDR1 SNHLY, CDR2 FYNNEI. This CDR3 is built from 19 residues. The CDR3 protein is CASRKDGTGGSVVNQPQHF. In DNA, the CDR3 is TGTGCCAGCAGGAAGGACGGGACAGGGGGTAGCGTAGTCAATCAGCCCCAGCATTTT.

This chain joins TRBV28 and TRBJ2-2; maybe TRBD2 (5 bases). The germline V and J ends were trimmed by 3 bases and 1 base, with 9 bases remaining between them. The CDR3 consists of 15 residues. The germline CDR1 and CDR2 sequences are MDHEN and SYDVKM. The CDR3 region has the DNA TGTGCCAGCAGTTTGCCAGGAGGGAACACCGGGGAGCTGTTTTTT. Protein product: CASSLPGGNTGELFF.

The chain uses TRBV7-9 and TRBJ1-3; D gene uncertain. Germline CDR1 is SEHNR and CDR2 is FQNEAQ (reference sequence). This CDR3 is built from 13 residues. V lost 11 bases and J lost 4, with 15 bases in between. In nucleotides, the CDR3 is TGTGCCTACGCGGGGTGGCTCGGAAACACCATATATTTT. Translated, it gives CAYAGWLGNTIYF.

This sequence joins TRBV7-2 and TRBJ2-7, with D possibly TRBD2 on 6 matching bases. This CDR3 contains 13 residues. Germline-derived CDR1 and CDR2 are SGHTA and FQGNSA. Trimming took off 5 bases at V and 2 bases at J, with 10 bases between the two ends. The CDR3 DNA is TGTGCCAGCAGCCCCACGGGAGCCTACGAGCAGTACTTC. It codes for CASSPTGAYEQYF.

This CDR3 reads CASSPPDLRNEQFF. Here the CDR3 DNA reads TGTGCCAGCAGCCCGCCTGATTTGCGCAATGAGCAGTTCTTC. V gene TRBV11-1 combines with J gene TRBJ2-1; D call uncertain. Per germline, CDR1 SGHAT and CDR2 FQDESV (reference sequence). The CDR3 extends over 14 amino acids. The V and J ends lost 5 bases and 6 bases respectively, with 14 bases between them.

J is TRBJ1-1 and V is TRBV25-1; perhaps TRBD1 as D (6 bases). The CDR3 totals 13 residues. Germline V CDR1 and CDR2: MGHDK, SYGVNS. Trimming removed 6 bases at V and 6 bases at J, with 14 bases between. CDR3 sequence reads: CASRGQGWAEAFF. The CDR3 coding sequence is TGTGCCAGCAGGGGGCAGGGGTGGGCTGAAGCTTTCTTT.

The chain links TRBV3-1 (or the pseudogene TRBV3-2) to TRBJ1-6, with TRBD1 identical over 8 bases. Per the germline V gene, CDR1 is LGHDT and CDR2 is YNNKEL (reference sequence). V dropped 4 bases and J dropped 7; count of bases not matched to a gene: 3. The CDR3 extends over 14 amino acids. The CDR3 protein is CASSPGTGNSPLHF. As DNA, the CDR3 is TGTGCCAGCAGCCCCGGGACAGGCAATTCACCCCTCCACTTT.

V gene TRBV9 combines with J gene TRBJ2-5; 7 nucleotides line up with TRBD1. From germline, CDR1 is SGDLS and CDR2 YYNGEE. The CDR3 has 15 residues. With V trimmed by 0 bases and J by 4 bases, 6 bases remained unmatched. The CDR3 bases are TGTGCCAGCAGCGTAGGAGGGGGCGGGTTAGAGACCCAGTACTTC. This gives the protein CASSVGGGGLETQYF.

The V and J genes are TRBV4-3 and TRBJ2-3; D ambiguous. Trimming pared 0 bases from V and 0 bases from J, leaving 7 bases between. Germline V gene sequence: CDR1 LGHNA, CDR2 YSLEER. The CDR3 totals 15 residues. The CDR3 here is CASSQDLVSTDTQYF. CDR3 sequence (DNA): TGCGCCAGCAGCCAAGACTTAGTTAGCACAGATACGCAGTATTTT.

The chain links TRBV5-4 to TRBJ2-5; TRBD1 matches 9 bases. V lost 0 bases to trimming and J lost 7 bases; unmatched junction nucleotides: 10. CDR1 SGHNT and CDR2 YYREEE come from the germline V gene (reference sequence). The CDR3 length is 16 residues. In nucleotides, the CDR3 is TGTGCCAGCAGCTTGGACCGGGACAGGGTGAAGGGGACCCAGTACTTC. As protein: CASSLDRDRVKGTQYF. Full variable domain (rest looked up from reference TRBV5-4 and TRBJ2-5): ETGVTQSPTHLIKTRGQQVTLRCSSQSGHNTVSWYQQALGQGPQFIFQYYREEENGRGNFPPRFSGLQFPNYSSELNVNALELDDSALYLCASSLDRDRVKGTQYFGPGTRLLVL.

The V and J genes are TRBV5-1 and TRBJ2-7; D unclear. Trimming took 7 bases from V and 1 from J, leaving 18 bases between them. Germline V gene data show CDR1 as SGHRS and CDR2 as YFSETQ. This CDR3 comprises 15 residues. The CDR3: CASHNGRSPSYEQYF. The CDR3, as DNA: TGCGCCAGCCACAACGGTCGGAGTCCTTCCTACGAGCAGTACTTC.

The rearrangement links TRBV5-7 to TRBJ1-5; 11 bases are a match to TRBD1. TRBV5-7 has ORF status, its function being uncertain. V dropped 2 bases and J dropped 0; count of bases not matched to a gene: 7. The CDR3 has 18 amino acids. This CDR3 is CASSLGQGARYSNQPQHF. The CDR3 coding sequence is TGTGCCAGCAGCTTAGGACAGGGGGCCCGGTATAGCAATCAGCCCCAGCATTTT.

V is TRBV3-1 (or the pseudogene TRBV3-2) and J is TRBJ2-1, with a weak D call TRBD2 (6 bases). The CDR3 loop spans 16 amino acids. Trimming took off 5 bases at V and 0 bases at J, with 14 bases between the two ends. Germline loops: CDR1 LGHDT, CDR2 YNNKEL (reference sequence). CDR3 DNA sequence: TGTGCCAGCAGCGCCCAGGAGGGGCCCTCCTACAATGAGCAGTTCTTC. This sequence encodes CASSAQEGPSYNEQFF.

V usage is TRBV6-5 and J usage is TRBJ1-2; D unresolved. Germline lookup yields CDR1 MNHEY and CDR2 SVGAGI. The CDR3 runs to 15 residues. Trimming took 8 bases from V and 6 from J, leaving 22 bases between them. Here the CDR3 DNA reads TGTGCCAGCCAGGCCCAAGGAGGAGTTGGGGATGGCTACACCTTC. Amino acids: CASQAQGGVGDGYTF.

This chain uses TRBV11-2 with TRBJ1-1; no clear D gene. Germline assignment: CDR1 SGHAT and CDR2 FQNNGV. Trimming cost V 5 bases and J 5 bases, with 15 bases left between them. The CDR3 has 14 residues. CDR3 DNA sequence: TGTGCCAGCAGCCGACCCCAAAGGGAGACTGAAGCTTTCTTT. It translates to CASSRPQRETEAFF. The full variable domain, in which reference TRBV11-2 and TRBJ1-1 provide the parts outside the CDR3, is EAGVAQSPRYKIIEKRQSVAFWCNPISGHATLYWYQQILGQGPKLLIQFQNNGVVDDSQLPKDRFSAERLKGVDSTLKIQPAKLEDSAVYLCASSRPQRETEAFFGQGTRLTVV.

The chain uses TRBV7-9 and TRBJ1-1, with 8 nucleotides matching TRBD1. The CDR3 runs to 16 residues. V trimming: 7 bases; J trimming: 1 base; junction bases outside the gene matches: 11. Germline-derived CDR1 and CDR2 are SEHNR and FQNEAQ (reference sequence). This CDR3 reads CASKGGQGIRNTEAFF. CDR3 in DNA: TGTGCCAGCAAGGGAGGACAGGGTATCAGGAACACTGAAGCTTTCTTT.

The chain has TRBV7-9 and TRBJ1-4, with unresolved D. This CDR3 is built from 15 residues. Germline V gene lookup returns CDR1 SEHNR and CDR2 FQNEAQ (reference sequence). The V gene lost 6 bases and the J gene lost 4 bases, with 15 bases spanning the gap. Here the CDR3 reads CASSRAGGDNEKLFF. The CDR3 coding sequence is TGTGCCAGCAGTCGAGCAGGCGGGGATAATGAAAAACTGTTTTTT.

This chain joins TRBV5-4 and TRBJ2-5, with 9 positions matching TRBD2. This CDR3 is built from 15 residues. Per the germline V gene, CDR1 is SGHNT and CDR2 is YYREEE (reference sequence). V gave up 1 base and J gave up 5 bases; unmatched junction bases: 6. CDR3 sequence (DNA): TGTGCCAGCAGCTTGTTAGCGGGAGTTATGGAGACCCAGTACTTC. Protein sequence: CASSLLAGVMETQYF.

This chain joins TRBV4-1 and TRBJ1-5; D remains unclear. V lost 3 bases, J lost 3 bases, and 9 bases lay in between. Germline CDR1 MGHRA, CDR2 YSYEKL. The CDR3 totals 14 residues. This CDR3 reads CASSQVQDNQPQHF. CDR3 DNA: TGCGCCAGCAGCCAGGTGCAGGACAATCAGCCCCAGCATTTT.